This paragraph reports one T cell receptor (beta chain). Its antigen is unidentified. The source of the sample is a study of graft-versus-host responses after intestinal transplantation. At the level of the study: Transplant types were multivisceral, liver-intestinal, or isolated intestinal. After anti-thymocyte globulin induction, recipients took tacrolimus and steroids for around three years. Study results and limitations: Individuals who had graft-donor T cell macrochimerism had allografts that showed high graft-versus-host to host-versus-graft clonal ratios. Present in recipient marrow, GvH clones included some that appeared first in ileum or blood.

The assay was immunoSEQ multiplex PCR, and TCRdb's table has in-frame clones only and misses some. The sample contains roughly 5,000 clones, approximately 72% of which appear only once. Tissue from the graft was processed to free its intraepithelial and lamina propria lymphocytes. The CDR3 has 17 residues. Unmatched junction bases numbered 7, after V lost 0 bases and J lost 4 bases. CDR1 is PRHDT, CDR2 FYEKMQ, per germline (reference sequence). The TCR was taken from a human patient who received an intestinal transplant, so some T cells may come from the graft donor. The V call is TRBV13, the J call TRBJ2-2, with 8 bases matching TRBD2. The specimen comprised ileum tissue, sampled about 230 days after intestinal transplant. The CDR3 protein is CASSLGMVAGSTGELFF. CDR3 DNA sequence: TGTGCCAGCAGCTTAGGGATGGTAGCGGGGAGCACCGGGGAGCTGTTTTTT.